A selection of T cell receptor beta chains follows, all from one sample in a study of T-cell reconstitution after alpha-beta-depleted transplantation in children. TCRdb redid the calling of the PCR reads with MiXCR, one entry per CDR3 protein. This table holds a few hundred thousand distinct CDR3 sequences, 9.7% found once. Sequenced material: PBMCs from the stem cell graft donor, taken from the stem cell graft. Receptor source: a human donor who donated a stem cell graft to a child with SCID. The CDR3 runs from the conserved cysteine through the conserved F or W. Each record gives: D gene, V gene, clone size, J gene, CDR3 protein, CDR3 DNA. A D gene is named only where the DNA matches it firmly. The size field is filled for only some rows; it gives once, few, many or a size class.

>NA|TRBV2|many|TRBJ1-2
CASSRTYSFYGYTF
TGTGCCAGCAGCCGGACATATTCCTTCTATGGCTACACCTTC
>NA|TRBV29-1|many|TRBJ2-5
CSVNRAEETQYF
TGCAGCGTTAACCGGGCAGAAGAGACCCAGTACTTC
>TRBD2|TRBV12-3/TRBV12-4|many|TRBJ2-1
CASSRGGGRGSSYNEQFF
TGTGCCAGTTCACGCGGGGGAGGTCGGGGGAGCTCCTACAATGAGCAGTTCTTC
>TRBD2|TRBV2|many|TRBJ2-1
CATRVGGLAGWSSYNEQFF
TGTGCCACCAGGGTAGGGGGACTAGCGGGGTGGAGCTCCTACAATGAGCAGTTCTTC
>TRBD2|TRBV12-3/TRBV12-4|many|TRBJ2-3
CASSLGRLAGATDTQYF
TGTGCCAGCAGCCTCGGGCGCCTAGCGGGGGCCACAGATACGCAGTATTTT
>TRBD1|TRBV20-1|many|TRBJ2-1
CSASDRVKQFF
TGCAGTGCTTCCGACAGGGTTAAGCAGTTCTTC
>TRBD2|TRBV20-1|many|TRBJ2-1
CSARVLAVSYNEQFF
TGCAGTGCTAGAGTCCTAGCGGTCTCCTACAATGAGCAGTTCTTC
>NA|TRBV5-6|many|TRBJ2-3
CASSSFLTDTQYF
TGTGCCAGCAGCTCCTTCCTCACAGATACGCAGTATTTT
>NA|TRBV5-5|NA|TRBJ1-1
CASSLVPNPEAFF
TGTGCCAGCAGCTTGGTCCCGAACCCTGAAGCTTTCTTT
>NA|TRBV12-3/TRBV12-4|few|TRBJ1-1
CASSPPSRRTEAFF
TGTGCCAGCAGCCCTCCCTCGAGACGGACTGAAGCTTTCTTT
>NA|TRBV20-1|many|TRBJ2-7
CSARTRDPTYEQYF
TGCAGTGCTAGAACCCGTGACCCAACCTACGAGCAGTACTTC
>NA|TRBV4-1|many|TRBJ2-1
CASSYYGEQFF
TGCGCCAGCAGCTACTATGGTGAGCAGTTCTTC
>TRBD1|TRBV20-1|many|TRBJ2-5
CSARRQGAWETQYF
TGCAGTGCTAGACGACAGGGGGCATGGGAGACCCAGTACTTC
>NA|TRBV11-2|many|TRBJ2-7
CASSLSSKGSYEQYF
TGTGCCAGCAGCTTAAGTAGTAAGGGGAGCTACGAGCAGTACTTC